These T cell receptor beta chains were read from a single sample in a study of T cell repertoires in cytomegalovirus infection. What these receptors recognize is not known. TCRdb independently ran MiXCR on the reads; one entry per CDR3 protein. Of nearly 700,000 distinct CDR3 sequences in the sample, 30% to 40% were seen once. The sequenced sample was cultured PBMCs, obtained from culture after CMV antigen stimulation. All receptors derive from a human donor in good health (CMV status not recorded). Some clones in this sample may be carry-over from other donors' samples. Each CDR3 is given with its conserved first and last residue. Fields, in order: J gene, V gene, D gene, CDR3 protein. D genes are given only for firm matches.

J gene: TRBJ1-1; V gene: TRBV27; D gene: -; CDR3 protein: CASSLRGRLDTEAFF
J gene: TRBJ1-6; V gene: TRBV7-2; D gene: TRBD1; CDR3 protein: CASSPRQGVYNSPLHF
J gene: TRBJ1-2; V gene: TRBV28; D gene: -; CDR3 protein: CASSLVRRDYGYTF
J gene: TRBJ2-3; V gene: TRBV5-1; D gene: -; CDR3 protein: CASSLGVMEDTDTQYF
J gene: TRBJ2-1; V gene: TRBV12-3/TRBV12-4; D gene: TRBD1; CDR3 protein: CASSSHRGSYNEQFF
J gene: TRBJ2-5; V gene: TRBV12-3/TRBV12-4; D gene: TRBD2; CDR3 protein: CASRSGLAGETQYF
J gene: TRBJ2-3; V gene: TRBV19; D gene: TRBD1; CDR3 protein: CASGTTGGTDTQYF
J gene: TRBJ1-5; V gene: TRBV28; D gene: TRBD1; CDR3 protein: CASSPYGQGDNQPQHF
J gene: TRBJ2-2; V gene: TRBV5-4; D gene: TRBD2; CDR3 protein: CASSPTSGFNTGELFF
J gene: TRBJ1-5; V gene: TRBV19; D gene: -; CDR3 protein: CASSKGVNQPQHF
J gene: TRBJ2-2; V gene: TRBV7-2; D gene: -; CDR3 protein: CASSLARTPGELFF
J gene: TRBJ2-3; V gene: TRBV20-1; D gene: TRBD2; CDR3 protein: CSVGGAGGWVDTQYF
J gene: TRBJ1-1; V gene: TRBV6-5; D gene: -; CDR3 protein: CASSYSSAPNTEAFF
J gene: TRBJ2-7; V gene: TRBV11-2; D gene: -; CDR3 protein: CASSPGVF
J gene: TRBJ2-5; V gene: TRBV7-2; D gene: TRBD1; CDR3 protein: CASSSPGGRNIQYF
J gene: TRBJ1-5; V gene: TRBV7-8; D gene: TRBD1; CDR3 protein: CASSVRGQAGNQPQHF
J gene: TRBJ1-4; V gene: TRBV7-2; D gene: TRBD1; CDR3 protein: CASSPSGGTYEKLFF
J gene: TRBJ2-1; V gene: TRBV7-8; D gene: TRBD2; CDR3 protein: CASSLVAGGPFNEQFF
J gene: TRBJ1-4; V gene: TRBV6-6; D gene: -; CDR3 protein: CASSAVSGNEKLFF
J gene: TRBJ2-7; V gene: TRBV7-4; D gene: TRBD1; CDR3 protein: CASSFGTGYYEQYF
J gene: TRBJ1-6; V gene: TRBV2; D gene: TRBD1; CDR3 protein: CASKIGQGYSPLHF
J gene: TRBJ2-1; V gene: TRBV18; D gene: -; CDR3 protein: CASSPGFRGNEQFF
J gene: TRBJ2-5; V gene: TRBV6-1; D gene: -; CDR3 protein: CASSRDPQTQYF
J gene: TRBJ2-1; V gene: TRBV12-3/TRBV12-4; D gene: -; CDR3 protein: CASSLGVDSEQFF
J gene: TRBJ2-5; V gene: TRBV2; D gene: -; CDR3 protein: CASRTEETQYF
J gene: TRBJ1-1; V gene: TRBV12-3/TRBV12-4; D gene: TRBD1; CDR3 protein: CASSPQTGVPEAFF
J gene: TRBJ1-5; V gene: TRBV12-3/TRBV12-4; D gene: -; CDR3 protein: CASRTGFNQPQHF
J gene: TRBJ2-4; V gene: TRBV6-1; D gene: -; CDR3 protein: CASTEARAAKNIQYF
J gene: TRBJ1-4; V gene: TRBV20-1; D gene: -; CDR3 protein: CSATDRGSGEKLFF
J gene: TRBJ1-1; V gene: TRBV20-1; D gene: -; CDR3 protein: CSARGIQRTEAFF
J gene: TRBJ2-7; V gene: TRBV7-6; D gene: TRBD2; CDR3 protein: CASSLVAGGAEQYF
J gene: TRBJ2-3; V gene: TRBV18; D gene: -; CDR3 protein: CASSPTPDVALMLQGSDTKYF
J gene: TRBJ2-1; V gene: TRBV19; D gene: -; CDR3 protein: CASSIASLGGSYNEQFF
J gene: TRBJ2-1; V gene: TRBV9; D gene: TRBD1; CDR3 protein: CASSVRDRPLGEQFF
J gene: TRBJ1-5; V gene: TRBV6-5; D gene: -; CDR3 protein: CASKRQFNQPQHF
J gene: TRBJ1-3; V gene: TRBV2; D gene: -; CDR3 protein: CASGLQGRGNTIYF
J gene: TRBJ1-1; V gene: TRBV4-2; D gene: TRBD1; CDR3 protein: CGDRVLTEAFF
J gene: TRBJ2-1; V gene: TRBV6-5; D gene: TRBD1; CDR3 protein: CASSYRDRGLEFF
J gene: TRBJ2-2; V gene: TRBV7-4; D gene: -; CDR3 protein: CASSLDGQERTGELFF
J gene: TRBJ1-5; V gene: TRBV20-1; D gene: -; CDR3 protein: CSARDPLGWSTDHQPQHF
J gene: TRBJ2-2; V gene: TRBV4-3; D gene: TRBD2; CDR3 protein: CASSQDRAGGPAGELFF
J gene: TRBJ2-2; V gene: TRBV7-2; D gene: -; CDR3 protein: CASREITVTGELFF
J gene: TRBJ1-1; V gene: TRBV6-1; D gene: TRBD1; CDR3 protein: CASTRQGRGTEAFF